This T cell receptor (delta chain) comes out of a study of γδ T cells in repeated Plasmodium falciparum infection. Gammadelta T cells were flow-sorted from PBMC into Vgamma9/Vdelta2+ and Vdelta2-negative populations for bulk analysis. The CDR3 consists of 27 residues. Losses at the gene ends were 0 bases for V and 0 bases for J; bases not matched to a gene: 30. Germline assignment: CDR1 TSWWSYY and CDR2 QGS. This clone was observed at least ten times. TCRdb re-called clones from the multiplex PCR reads using CATT. The sample lists 70,000 to 95,000 delta-chain clones; 1.4% to 1.5% were seen once. The chain is built from TRDV1 and TRDJ2; 11 bases line up with TRDD3. No J segment appears in TCRdb, so it was assigned here by matching the sequence to germline. Sequencing input: gamma-delta T cells from blood. The source is a pool of human donors (malaria-infected and uninfected, not separated). CDR3 sequence reads: CALGELVLPGGVYWGISLPTLTAQLFF. DNA for the CDR3: TGTGCTCTTGGGGAACTAGTTCTACCCGGAGGGGTGTACTGGGGGATAAGCCTTCCGACTTTGACAGCACAACTCTTCTTT.